These 32 T cell receptor beta chains came from one sample sequenced in a study of blood T cell repertoires in COVID-19. The repertoire was sequenced with immunoSEQ multiplex PCR; TCRdb's copy has only in-frame clones and lacks some. The data show 250,000 to 350,000 clones, around 85% seen once. The sequenced material came from peripheral blood. The receptors derive from a human donor with COVID-19, enrolled during active disease. The donor label of this sample is uncertain.

The chain joins TRBV6-5 to TRBJ1-4; 7 positions match TRBD1. This CDR3 comprises 15 residues. CDR1 is MNHEY, CDR2 SVGAGI, per germline. After removal of 5 bases from V and 5 bases from J, the junction contained 8 bases not matched to a gene. The CDR3 nucleotides are TGTGCCAGCAGTCCCGACAGGGTCGTGAATGAAAAACTGTTTTTT. Its protein product is CASSPDRVVNEKLFF.

The chain couples TRBV11-1 to TRBJ1-1; 8 bases agree with TRBD1. From germline, CDR1 is SGHAT and CDR2 FQDESV (reference sequence). Trimming took 5 bases from V and 1 from J; bases not matched to a gene: 9. The length of the CDR3 is 16 residues. CDR3 amino acids: CASSNDRGLGNTEAFF. The CDR3 DNA follows: TGTGCCAGCAGCAACGACAGGGGCCTGGGGAACACTGAAGCTTTCTTT.

This clone was picked up many times. The gene calls are TRBV4-1 and TRBJ2-7; D call uncertain. Trimming removed 4 bases at V and 6 bases at J, with 7 bases between. This CDR3 is built from 11 residues. Germline values: CDR1 MGHRA, CDR2 YSYEKL. DNA for the CDR3: TGCGCCAGCAGCCGAAACGGCGAGCAGTACTTC. Its translation is CASSRNGEQYF.

This chain joins TRBV11-3 and TRBJ2-1, with D possibly matching TRBD2 (6 bases). The length of the CDR3 is 17 residues. Trimming cost V 2 bases and J 6 bases, with 20 bases left between them. Germline values: CDR1 SGHNT, CDR2 YENEEA. The DNA for the CDR3 is TGTGCCAGCAGCTTATTTTCTGGTGGCCTCGGGGGCAATGAGCAGTTCTTC. This translates into CASSLFSGGLGGNEQFF.

Of note for this clone: The sample has other DNA sequences that encode this CDR3 too. The gene calls are TRBV27 and TRBJ1-2; TRBD1 might be the D (5 bases). The CDR3 totals 13 residues. Trimming removed 5 bases at V and 4 bases at J, with 11 bases between. Germline CDR1 MNHEY, CDR2 SMNVEV (reference sequence). CDR3 residues: CASSPQGPYGYTF. The CDR3 DNA reads TGTGCCAGCAGTCCCCAGGGTCCCTATGGCTACACCTTC.

The genes are TRBV7-9 and TRBJ1-4, with no clear D. The germline V gene has CDR1 SEHNR and CDR2 FQNEAQ (reference sequence). V was trimmed by 5 bases and J by 8 bases, leaving 15 bases between them. The CDR3 loop spans 14 amino acids. CDR3 residues: CASSRRGFREKLFF. CDR3 nucleotides: TGTGCCAGCAGCCGGCGGGGATTTAGAGAAAAACTGTTTTTT.

This chain links TRBV3-1 (or the pseudogene TRBV3-2) with TRBJ1-2; 9 nucleotides align to TRBD1. The CDR3 is 14 residues long. V lost 3 bases to trimming and J lost 7 bases; unmatched junction nucleotides: 6. CDR1 is LGHDT and CDR2 is YNNKEL in the germline V gene (reference sequence). CDR3 DNA: TGTGCCAGCAGCCAGGGACAGGGAATGGGTGGCTACACCTTC. It yields the protein CASSQGQGMGGYTF.

The genes are TRBV7-9 and TRBJ1-3, with D uncertain. Germline V gene data show CDR1 as SEHNR and CDR2 as FQNEAQ (reference sequence). The CDR3 covers 15 residues. V lost 3 bases and J 0 bases, leaving 9 bases between the germline ends. CDR3: CASSLNGDSGNTIYF. The CDR3 nucleotides read TGTGCCAGCAGCTTGAACGGTGACTCTGGAAACACCATATATTTT.

To note about this clone: The sample has other DNA sequences that encode this CDR3 too. This chain's CDR3 is CASGLGDSSNEKLFF. CDR3 nucleotides: TGTGCTAGTGGTTTGGGGGACAGCTCTAATGAAAAACTGTTTTTT. This chain links TRBV12-5 with TRBJ1-4, with 7 bases identical to TRBD1. The length of the CDR3 is 15 residues. V shed 1 base, J shed 3 bases, and the junction held 2 bases outside the gene matches. The germline V gene has CDR1 LGHNT and CDR2 FRNRAP.

This rearrangement joins TRBV9 to TRBJ2-7; 10 bases map to TRBD2. This CDR3 contains 18 residues. With V trimmed by 3 bases and J by 7 bases, 19 bases remained unmatched. Germline assignment: CDR1 SGDLS and CDR2 YYNGEE. CDR3 sequence (DNA): TGTGCCAGCAGCGGTAGAGGAATAGCGGGAGGCAAATTCGGGGAGCAGTACTTC. It is translated as CASSGRGIAGGKFGEQYF.

This clone was counted between two and nine times. The V call is TRBV3-1 (or the pseudogene TRBV3-2), the J call TRBJ1-3; TRBD1 agrees at 8 bases. The CDR3 totals 15 residues. Trimming cost V 4 bases and J 3 bases; bases outside gene matches: 5. Germline assignment: CDR1 LGHDT and CDR2 YNNKEL (reference sequence). The CDR3 nucleotides read TGTGCCAGCAGCCGATCGGACAGGGATGGAAACACCATATATTTT. Protein sequence: CASSRSDRDGNTIYF.

This chain joins TRBV28 and TRBJ2-7; 7 bases align to TRBD2. V lost 3 bases to trimming and J lost 4 bases; unmatched junction nucleotides: 12. The CDR3 spans 16 residues. CDR1 is MDHEN, CDR2 SYDVKM, per germline. For the CDR3, the DNA is TGTGCCAGCAGTTTCCGGGGCGCCGGGGGGATGTACGAGCAGTACTTC. Protein: CASSFRGAGGMYEQYF.

The genes are TRBV11-2 and TRBJ2-5; perhaps TRBD1 as D (5 bases). This CDR3 is built from 14 residues. V was pared by 2 bases and J by 7 bases, with 14 bases between. Germline CDR1 SGHAT, CDR2 FQNNGV. This chain's CDR3 is CASSLLGRIGTQYF. In DNA, the CDR3 is TGTGCCAGCAGCTTACTGGGGCGTATCGGGACCCAGTACTTC.

V usage is TRBV19 and J usage is TRBJ1-5; D unclear. The CDR3 is 15 residues long. Trimming cost V 3 bases and J 2 bases, with 11 bases left between them. Germline V gene sequence: CDR1 LNHDA, CDR2 SQIVND (reference sequence). Here the CDR3 DNA reads TGTGCCAGTAGTATCCAGGTGTCAGGCAATCAGCCCCAGCATTTT. Translating it yields CASSIQVSGNQPQHF. Complete variable domain (other parts from reference TRBV19 and TRBJ1-5): DGGITQSPKYLFRKEGQNVTLSCEQNLNHDAMYWYRQDPGQGLRLIYYSQIVNDFQKGDIAEGYSVSREKKESFPLTVTSAQKNPTAFYLCASSIQVSGNQPQHFGDGTRLSIL.

The gene calls are TRBV21-1 and TRBJ1-5; TRBD1 is the table's D call and was not checked against the DNA. TRBV21-1 is a documented pseudogene. The CDR3 is 15 amino acids. The CDR3 sequence is CASSHYPGANQPQHF. The CDR3 DNA sequence: TGTGCCAGCAGCCATTACCCAGGGGCCAATCAGCCCCAGCATTTT.

The chain joins TRBV9 to TRBJ2-2; D perhaps matches TRBD1 (6 bases). V was cut by 3 bases and J by 7 bases, with 16 bases left in between. This CDR3 is built from 15 residues. Germline V gene data show CDR1 as SGDLS and CDR2 as YYNGEE. The CDR3 loop reads CASSEGVIGGGELFF. The CDR3 region has the DNA TGTGCCAGCAGCGAGGGGGTGATTGGCGGCGGGGAGCTGTTTTTT.

The chain joins TRBV16 to TRBJ1-5, with D possibly matching TRBD1 (5 bases). Germline V CDR1 and CDR2: KGHSY, FQNENV. Between the trimmed V and J ends, which lost 6 bases and 5 bases, there was a span of 14 bases. The CDR3 spans 14 residues. The CDR3: CASRFGGEYQPQHF. The CDR3 nucleotides read TGTGCCAGCAGATTCGGGGGGGAATATCAGCCCCAGCATTTT.

The chain combines TRBV7-9 with TRBJ1-2; no firm D call. Germline CDR1 is SEHNR and CDR2 is FQNEAQ (reference sequence). Trimming left V 1 base short and J 5 bases short, with 8 bases between. The CDR3 spans 13 residues. The CDR3: CASSLGQVYGYTF. The CDR3 DNA reads as TGTGCCAGCAGCTTAGGTCAGGTTTATGGCTACACCTTC.

The genes are TRBV6-6 and TRBJ1-1; a weak D match, TRBD1 (6 bases). Looked up from germline, CDR1 is MNHNY and CDR2 is SVGAGI (reference sequence). V was clipped by 5 bases and J by 4 bases, with 17 bases between them. CDR3 length equals 15 residues. CDR3 DNA: TGTGCCAGCAGTCGCCCGGGGAGGGGGGGCACTGAAGCTTTCTTT. This translates into CASSRPGRGGTEAFF.

The gene calls are TRBV7-2 and TRBJ1-2; weak D call: TRBD1 (6 bases). Trimming removed 3 bases at V and 4 bases at J, with 15 bases between. Germline-derived CDR1 and CDR2 are SGHTA and FQGNSA. The CDR3 extends over 15 amino acids. DNA of the CDR3: TGTGCCAGCAGCTTTTCTCCAGGGGAAGCCTATGGCTACACCTTC. The encoded protein is CASSFSPGEAYGYTF.

The CDR3 bases are TGTGCCAGCAGTTTTAGTCTAGCGGGAGTAGGGGAGCAGTTCTTC. It is translated as CASSFSLAGVGEQFF. The gene calls are TRBV27 and TRBJ2-1; 10 bases fit TRBD2. The CDR3 consists of 15 residues. In germline, CDR1 is MNHEY, CDR2 SMNVEV (reference sequence). The junction had 9 bases not matched to a gene; V was cut back by 3 bases and J by 10 bases.

CDR3 residues: CASSLPSEARENTGELFF. CDR3 coding DNA: TGCGCCAGCAGCTTGCCCTCGGAGGCCCGTGAGAACACCGGGGAGCTGTTTTTT. The rearrangement links TRBV5-1 to TRBJ2-2; D may be TRBD2 (5 bases). Trimming removed 1 base at V and 1 base at J, with 17 bases between. CDR3 length equals 18 residues. From germline, CDR1 is SGHRS and CDR2 YFSETQ.

The genes are TRBV5-1 and TRBJ2-5, with D perhaps matching TRBD2 (5 bases). V lost 0 bases, J lost 1 base, and 10 bases lay in between. The CDR3 has 15 residues. From germline, CDR1 is SGHRS and CDR2 YFSETQ. The CDR3 loop is CASSLDGLAQETQYF. The CDR3 DNA reads TGCGCCAGCAGCTTGGATGGTCTAGCCCAAGAGACCCAGTACTTC.

The chain is built from TRBV3-1 (or the pseudogene TRBV3-2) and TRBJ2-3; 8 positions agree with TRBD1. The length of the CDR3 is 15 residues. With 2 bases clipped from V and 3 bases from J, the junction kept 4 bases outside the gene matches. The germline gives CDR1 LGHDT, CDR2 YNNKEL (reference sequence). The CDR3 here is CASSQRGQGTDTQYF. The CDR3 DNA reads as TGTGCCAGCAGCCAACGAGGACAGGGAACAGATACGCAGTATTTT.

This clone was seen just once. The chain is built from TRBV5-1 and TRBJ2-5; TRBD1 is a possible D gene (6 bases). Trimming took off 3 bases at V and 0 bases at J, with 18 bases between the two ends. The V gene's germline CDR1 is SGHRS and CDR2 YFSETQ. This CDR3 comprises 17 residues. The CDR3 spells CASSSGPTGDYQETQYF. CDR3 bases: TGCGCCAGCAGCTCCGGACCGACAGGAGACTACCAAGAGACCCAGTACTTC.

This rearrangement joins TRBV7-8 to TRBJ1-3; D is possibly TRBD1 (5 bases). Trimming removed 1 base at V and 3 bases at J, with 7 bases between. Germline CDR1 is SGHVS and CDR2 is FQNEAQ. The CDR3 covers 14 residues. CDR3 sequence reads: CASSLGGGGNTIYF. In nucleotides, the CDR3 is TGTGCCAGCAGCTTAGGCGGGGGTGGAAACACCATATATTTT.

The chain is built from TRBV7-2 and TRBJ1-5; 10 bases are a match to TRBD1. Per germline, CDR1 SGHTA and CDR2 FQGNSA. The ends lost 5 bases at V and 6 bases at J; junction bases unmatched: 7. CDR3 length equals 15 residues. The CDR3 loop reads CASSPRTGGGQPQHF. DNA of the CDR3: TGTGCCAGCAGCCCCCGGACAGGGGGTGGTCAGCCCCAGCATTTT.

This clone has just one count. The chain combines TRBV9 with TRBJ2-3; tentative D call: TRBD2 (6 bases). The CDR3 is 19 amino acids. Trimming pared 4 bases from V and 6 bases from J, leaving 30 bases between. Germline CDR1 and CDR2: SGDLS and YYNGEE. CDR3 in amino acids: CASSPIGAIRLGGVDTQYF. The CDR3 nucleotides read TGTGCCAGCAGCCCTATAGGGGCTATCCGACTAGGAGGGGTTGATACGCAGTATTTT.

This rearrangement joins TRBV28 to TRBJ1-2; D remains unclear. The CDR3 loop spans 12 amino acids. Per the germline V gene, CDR1 is MDHEN and CDR2 is SYDVKM. V lost 4 bases and J 6 bases, leaving 9 bases between the germline ends. CDR3 DNA sequence: TGTGCCAGCAGTTCGGGGATCGATGGCTACACCTTC. Encoded protein: CASSSGIDGYTF.

V usage is TRBV4-2 and J usage is TRBJ1-1, with 7 bases matching TRBD1. V shed 2 bases and J 5 bases; nucleotides not matched to a gene: 8. Looked up from germline, CDR1 is LGHNA and CDR2 is YNFKEQ. The CDR3 has 15 residues. The CDR3 sequence: CASSQTTGRDTEAFF. The CDR3 bases are TGTGCCAGCAGCCAAACGACAGGGCGGGATACTGAAGCTTTCTTT.

V gene TRBV11-3 combines with J gene TRBJ1-1; D is undetermined. This CDR3 is 13 amino acids long. Trimming took off 4 bases at V and 1 base at J, with 7 bases between the two ends. Looked up from germline, CDR1 is SGHNT and CDR2 is YENEEA. The CDR3 region has the DNA TGTGCCAGCAGCTCGGAGGGGAACACTGAAGCTTTCTTT. Translating gives CASSSEGNTEAFF.

This clone turned up a few times. V usage is TRBV10-2 and J usage is TRBJ1-4; the match to TRBD1 covers 8 bases. The length of the CDR3 is 16 residues. V was pared by 6 bases and J by 0 bases, with 6 bases of the junction left unmatched. The germline V gene has CDR1 WSHSY and CDR2 SAAADI. The CDR3 loop reads CASSDRGLATNEKLFF. The CDR3 nucleotides read TGCGCCAGCAGCGACAGGGGCCTTGCAACTAATGAAAAACTGTTTTTT.